This passage covers 26 T cell receptor beta chains from one sample sequenced in a study of brain T cells in children with intractable seizures. The protocol was immunoSEQ multiplex PCR, while the TCRdb copy is restricted to in-frame clones and leaves out a portion. The profile covers approximately 110,000 clones, with 90% to 95% appearing a single time and under 4.5% taken by the ten largest. The source material was peripheral blood, sampled at surgery. The receptors here all came from a boy under three years old with hemimegalencephaly and intractable seizures.

The V and J genes are TRBV6-1 and TRBJ1-5; D gene ambiguous. Trimming stripped 3 bases from V and 4 bases from J, with 10 bases between. Germline CDR1 MNHNS, CDR2 SASEGT. The CDR3 extends over 14 amino acids. CDR3 coding DNA: TGTGCCAGCAGTGATTGGTTGGGGAATCAGCCCCAGCATTTT. Its translation is CASSDWLGNQPQHF.

The chain employs TRBV24-1 and TRBJ2-2; D unclear. The CDR3 contains 17 residues. Per the germline V gene, CDR1 is KGHDR and CDR2 is SFDVKD. Between the trimmed V and J ends, which lost 3 bases and 0 bases, there was a span of 13 bases. CDR3 DNA sequence: TGTGCCACCAGTGATCCTCGGACGTCCGCGAACACCGGGGAGCTGTTTTTT. Translated, it gives CATSDPRTSANTGELFF.

The V call is TRBV6-2 or TRBV6-3, the J call TRBJ2-1, with a weak D call TRBD2 (5 bases). The CDR3 is made up of 13 amino acids. Trimming took 5 bases from V and 7 from J, leaving 12 bases between them. Germline CDR1 reads MNHEY; CDR2 reads SVGEGT. The CDR3 is CASSLPGFNEQFF. CDR3 sequence (DNA): TGTGCCAGCAGTCTACCGGGGTTTAATGAGCAGTTCTTC.

This chain connects TRBV20-1 to TRBJ2-7; the D gene is possibly TRBD1 (6 bases). The germline gives CDR1 DFQATT, CDR2 SNEGSKA (reference sequence). The CDR3 is 11 residues long. The V end lost 2 bases, the J end lost 4 bases, and 6 bases lay between the germline ends. The CDR3 bases are TGCAGTGCTAGACAGGGGTACGAGCAGTACTTC. Translating gives CSARQGYEQYF.

The V and J genes are TRBV7-3 and TRBJ2-2; 12 bases align to TRBD2. Germline loops: CDR1 SGHTA, CDR2 FQGTGA. V lost 2 bases to trimming and J lost 1 base; unmatched junction nucleotides: 11. This CDR3 is 20 amino acids long. The CDR3, as DNA: TGTGCCAGCAGCTTATCCCCCCCCGGGACTAGCGGGCAGAACACCGGGGAGCTGTTTTTT. The encoded protein is CASSLSPPGTSGQNTGELFF.

This sequence joins TRBV5-3 and TRBJ2-1; a possible D gene is TRBD1 (5 bases). TRBV5-3 has ORF status, its function being uncertain. The length of the CDR3 is 16 residues. Trimming shortened V by 1 base and J by 4 bases, and 15 bases separated the two germline ends. The CDR3 bases are TGTGCCAGAAGCTTGCACAGGCCTAGTATGTACAATGAGCAGTTCTTC. Amino acids: CARSLHRPSMYNEQFF.

The chain joins TRBV19 to TRBJ2-2; D call uncertain. CDR1 is LNHDA, CDR2 SQIVND, per germline (reference sequence). This CDR3 contains 15 residues. V gave up 3 bases and J gave up 8 bases, with 16 bases separating them. This CDR3 is CASSMVGVPRGELFF. The CDR3 nucleotides read TGTGCCAGTAGTATGGTTGGGGTCCCGAGAGGGGAGCTGTTTTTT.

The rearrangement joins TRBV12-5 to TRBJ2-4; 8 nucleotides agree with TRBD1. Germline assignment: CDR1 LGHNT and CDR2 FRNRAP. CDR3 length: 18 residues. After removal of 0 bases from V and 1 base from J, the junction contained 8 bases not matched to a gene. CDR3: CASGLVPDRDRAKNIQYF. As DNA, the CDR3 is TGTGCTAGTGGTTTGGTCCCGGACCGGGACAGGGCCAAAAACATTCAGTACTTC.

The genes are TRBV10-2 and TRBJ1-1; D is undetermined. Germline V gene lookup returns CDR1 WSHSY and CDR2 SAAADI. CDR3 length: 14 residues. V was clipped by 1 base and J by 0 bases, with 6 bases between them. Here the CDR3 DNA reads TGCGCCAGCAGTGAGTTTTTCATGAACACTGAAGCTTTCTTT. It codes for CASSEFFMNTEAFF.

V and J are TRBV3-1 (or the pseudogene TRBV3-2) and TRBJ2-1; D is perhaps TRBD2 (7 bases). CDR3 length: 13 amino acids. The germline CDR1 and CDR2 sequences are LGHDT and YNNKEL (reference sequence). Trimming removed 8 bases at V and 9 bases at J, with 17 bases between. CDR3 bases: TGTGCCAGCGGGGGGGCCGTTTTGGGTGAGCAGTTCTTC. Translation: CASGGAVLGEQFF.

This chain links TRBV7-8 with TRBJ1-2; the D is unclear. The V gene's germline CDR1 is SGHVS and CDR2 FQNEAQ. The ends were cut back, 5 bases at V and 4 bases at J, with 14 bases in the middle. This CDR3 is 14 amino acids long. CDR3 residues: CASSLLSLPYGYTF. The CDR3 DNA is TGTGCCAGCAGCCTTCTCTCCTTACCCTATGGCTACACCTTC.

Comments on this clone: The junction does not match germline at one end; this may be a read error. The gene calls are TRBV5-4 and TRBJ2-1; 12 nucleotides agree with TRBD2. Germline V gives CDR1 SGHNT, CDR2 YYREEE (reference sequence). The CDR3 has 15 amino acids. CDR3 bases: TGTGCCAGCACCTTGACTAGCGGGAGTATTGATGAGCAGTTCTTC. Its protein product is CASTLTSGSIDEQFF.

V is TRBV27 and J is TRBJ2-5; D remains ambiguous. Per germline, CDR1 MNHEY and CDR2 SMNVEV (reference sequence). This CDR3 is built from 14 residues. V lost 1 base and J lost 2, with 8 bases in between. CDR3 sequence (DNA): TGTGCCAGCAGTTTATTATTAGGGCAAGAGACCCAGTACTTC. Residues: CASSLLLGQETQYF.

The chain links TRBV10-1 to TRBJ2-5; 8 bases fit TRBD2. The junction had 3 bases not matched to a gene; V was cut back by 4 bases and J by 2 bases. The CDR3 totals 14 residues. Per germline, CDR1 WNHNN and CDR2 SYGVQD (reference sequence). As DNA, the CDR3 is TGCGCCAGCAGTGTCGGGGGGGGACAAGAGACCCAGTACTTC. It encodes CASSVGGGQETQYF.

DNA of the CDR3: TGTGCCAGCAGCGTTAGCGGGAGGGGCTACAATGAGCAGTTCTTC. The encoded protein is CASSVSGRGYNEQFF. This chain joins TRBV6-5 and TRBJ2-1, with TRBD2 matching over 11 bases. Germline-derived CDR1 and CDR2 are MNHEY and SVGAGI. CDR3 length equals 15 residues. V gave up 6 bases and J gave up 3 bases; unmatched junction bases: 4.

This sequence joins TRBV27 and TRBJ2-7; TRBD1 is a possible D gene (5 bases). Germline CDR1 and CDR2: MNHEY and SMNVEV (reference sequence). The CDR3 extends over 13 amino acids. Trimming pared 5 bases from V and 4 bases from J, leaving 12 bases between. CDR3 sequence reads: CASSLRQSYEQYF. In DNA, the CDR3 is TGTGCCAGCAGTCTAAGACAGAGTTACGAGCAGTACTTC.

The chain uses TRBV10-3 and TRBJ2-1; TRBD1 might be the D (6 bases). Germline-derived CDR1 and CDR2 are ENHRY and SYGVKD. The CDR3 runs to 16 residues. V lost 3 bases, J lost 7 bases, and 19 bases lay in between. The CDR3 here is CAISDIGAGDGNEQFF. The CDR3 nucleotides read TGTGCCATCAGTGATATAGGGGCAGGGGATGGGAATGAGCAGTTCTTC.

The chain joins TRBV27 to TRBJ2-3, with 7 bases fitting TRBD1. Germline V lookup: CDR1 MNHEY, CDR2 SMNVEV (reference sequence). After removal of 9 bases from V and 0 bases from J, the junction contained 6 bases not matched to a gene. The CDR3 spans 14 residues. In DNA, the CDR3 is TGTGCCAGGCCGACAGGGCGTAGCACAGATACGCAGTATTTT. Its translation: CARPTGRSTDTQYF.

The V gene is TRBV2, the J gene TRBJ2-3; 10 bases align to TRBD2. The germline V gene has CDR1 SNHLY and CDR2 FYNNEI. Unmatched junction bases numbered 16, after V lost 2 bases and J lost 2 bases. This CDR3 comprises 20 residues. DNA of the CDR3: TGTGCCAGCAGTGAATTGGGAGGTCGGACCCTAGCGGGAGACACAGATACGCAGTATTTT. Its translation is CASSELGGRTLAGDTDTQYF.

This chain uses TRBV4-3 with TRBJ2-1; 9 nucleotides match TRBD2. V shed 4 bases and J 8 bases; nucleotides not matched to a gene: 12. The CDR3 is 16 amino acids. The germline V gene encodes CDR1 LGHNA and CDR2 YSLEER. The CDR3 reads CASSPQISGRLDEQFF. CDR3 DNA sequence: TGCGCCAGCAGCCCGCAGATTAGCGGGAGACTGGATGAGCAGTTCTTC.

The V gene is TRBV11-2, the J gene TRBJ2-7, with 8 bases matching TRBD2. This CDR3 contains 14 residues. Trimming cost V 4 bases and J 2 bases; bases outside gene matches: 4. Germline loops: CDR1 SGHAT, CDR2 FQNNGV. In nucleotides, the CDR3 is TGTGCCAGCAGCTCCATAGCGGGACCCTACGAGCAGTACTTC. This sequence encodes CASSSIAGPYEQYF.

The V and J genes are TRBV6-2 or TRBV6-3 and TRBJ2-1; 10 bases fit TRBD2. Trimming cost V 4 bases and J 4 bases; bases outside gene matches: 7. This CDR3 is built from 16 residues. Germline lookup yields CDR1 MNHEY and CDR2 SVGEGT. CDR3 loop: CASSFAGTSAYNEQFF. CDR3 nucleotides: TGTGCCAGCAGTTTCGCCGGGACTAGCGCATACAATGAGCAGTTCTTC.

V usage is TRBV7-3 and J usage is TRBJ2-3; D might be TRBD2 (6 bases). Germline lookup yields CDR1 SGHTA and CDR2 FQGTGA. This CDR3 has 14 residues. V dropped 3 bases and J dropped 3 bases, with 10 bases sitting between them. The CDR3 DNA follows: TGTGCCAGCAGCTTCCGCGGGAAAACAGATACGCAGTATTTT. Its translation: CASSFRGKTDTQYF.

The V gene is TRBV16, the J gene TRBJ1-3; D not resolved. Trimming took off 0 bases at V and 7 bases at J, with 7 bases between the two ends. In germline, CDR1 is KGHSY, CDR2 FQNENV. The CDR3 contains 13 residues. The CDR3 DNA is TGTGCCAGCAGCCAATCCAGTCGGAACACCATATATTTT. Amino acids: CASSQSSRNTIYF.

J is TRBJ2-7 and V is TRBV10-1, with 8 bases aligning to TRBD2. V gave up 3 bases and J gave up 2 bases; unmatched junction bases: 9. Germline values: CDR1 WNHNN, CDR2 SYGVQD (reference sequence). CDR3 size: 16 residues. CDR3 DNA sequence: TGCGCCAGCAGTGAATTCAGCGGGACTAGAACCTACGAGCAGTACTTC. This codes for CASSEFSGTRTYEQYF.

The rearrangement links TRBV19 to TRBJ2-1; D tentatively reads TRBD1 or TRBD2 (5 bases each). Germline values: CDR1 LNHDA, CDR2 SQIVND (reference sequence). Trimming took 4 bases from V and 9 from J, leaving 19 bases between them. The CDR3 sequence is 15 residues long. The CDR3 here is CASSNSPGTLSEQFF. The DNA for the CDR3 is TGTGCCAGTAGTAACAGTCCGGGGACCCTAAGTGAGCAGTTCTTC.